The 8 T cell receptor beta chains reported below all come from one sample, sequenced in a study of control samples from healthy donors and cancer patients. TCRdb's table, derived via immunoSEQ multiplex PCR, lists solely in-frame clones and lacks some. Seen here are 71,000 or so clones, roughly 86% observed once, and the top ten hold under 20%. The sample was PBMCs. These receptors were obtained from a man aged 55 to 69 with lung cancer.

The J gene is TRBJ1-2, the V gene TRBV6-5, with 8 nucleotides matching TRBD1. Germline V gives CDR1 MNHEY, CDR2 SVGAGI. The CDR3 runs to 14 residues. V lost 7 bases to trimming and J lost 8 bases; unmatched junction nucleotides: 12. This chain's CDR3 is CASTAVYDRGGYTF. The CDR3 nucleotides are TGTGCCAGCACTGCGGTTTATGACAGGGGAGGCTACACCTTC.

The V call is TRBV4-1, the J call TRBJ1-1; D is undetermined. With 3 bases removed from V and 4 bases from J, the gap between germline ends came to 12 bases. Germline-derived CDR1 and CDR2 are MGHRA and YSYEKL. The CDR3 spans 14 residues. CDR3 nucleotides: TGCGCCAGCAGCCAGCGGGAGCCGGGCACTGAAGCTTTCTTT. As protein: CASSQREPGTEAFF.

The J gene is TRBJ1-2, the V gene TRBV12-3 or TRBV12-4; D unresolved. The V and J ends lost 3 bases and 6 bases respectively, with 8 bases between them. The CDR3 length is 12 residues. The CDR3 spells CASSFRTNGYTF. CDR3 coding DNA: TGTGCCAGCAGTTTTCGGACCAATGGCTACACCTTC.

The rearrangement links TRBV5-1 to TRBJ2-3; 10 bases fit TRBD2. The CDR3 is 16 residues long. Germline CDR1 reads SGHRS; CDR2 reads YFSETQ. V gave up 4 bases and J gave up 4 bases; unmatched junction bases: 9. CDR3 in amino acids: CASSPLTSGVSDTQYF. DNA of the CDR3: TGCGCCAGCAGCCCCCTAACTAGCGGGGTTTCAGATACGCAGTATTTT.

A single count supports this clone. The chain is built from TRBV5-8 and TRBJ2-5, with 8 positions matching TRBD1. This CDR3 has 14 residues. V dropped 3 bases and J dropped 2; count of bases not matched to a gene: 3. Germline V CDR1 and CDR2: SGHTS, YDEGEE. The chain's CDR3 is CASSSDRVQETQYF. DNA of the CDR3: TGTGCCAGCAGCTCGGACAGGGTGCAAGAGACCCAGTACTTC.

This chain joins TRBV23-1 and TRBJ2-7; D gene uncertain. TRBV23-1 is identified as an open reading frame with a role that is uncertain. This CDR3 is built from 12 residues. V was shortened by 7 bases and J by 6 bases, with 13 bases between the two germline ends. CDR3 residues: CASIKVAGEQYF. CDR3 nucleotides: TGCGCCAGCATAAAGGTCGCAGGCGAGCAGTACTTC.

The rearrangement joins TRBV27 to TRBJ2-3; 7 bases align to TRBD1. V lost 3 bases to trimming and J lost 2 bases; unmatched junction nucleotides: 23. Germline loops: CDR1 MNHEY, CDR2 SMNVEV (reference sequence). CDR3 length: 21 residues. The CDR3 DNA is TGTGCCAGCAGTTTGGAGGAGGACGACAGACAGGGTGAGGGAAACACAGATACGCAGTATTTT. Translating gives CASSLEEDDRQGEGNTDTQYF.

Notes on this clone: Without the conserved terminal phenylalanine or tryptophan, this CDR3 likely stems from a read error. No DNA is shown, since the ends of the CDR3 on it are uncertain; the CDR3 is the one TCRdb lists. The chain joins TRBV12-3 or TRBV12-4 to TRBJ2-3; TRBD2 is the table's D call, not checked against the DNA. The CDR3 contains 13 residues when both ends are counted. The CDR3 loop reads CASSLRLAGGLVL.